The 7 T cell receptor beta chains reported below all come from one sample, sequenced in a study of cytomegalovirus exposure and HLA in healthy donors. PCR employed 60 Vbeta and 13 Jbeta primers. Here immunoSEQ multiplex PCR was the method, and the copy in TCRdb shows in-frame clones only, minus some. Here the sample spans 110,000 to 150,000 clones, less than 85% being singletons. Specimen: PBMCs. The source is a man aged 40-49 years in good health and CMV-seropositive.

The chain joins TRBV28 to TRBJ2-2, with a weak D call TRBD1 (6 bases). V dropped 5 bases and J dropped 8 bases, with 18 bases sitting between them. Germline assignment: CDR1 MDHEN and CDR2 SYDVKM. The CDR3 loop spans 15 amino acids. The CDR3 DNA sequence: TGTGCCAGCAGTCTATCCGGGACATTGCCGGGGGAGCTGTTTTTT. It specifies CASSLSGTLPGELFF.

This clone showed up just once. The rearrangement uses TRBV10-3 and TRBJ2-1; the D gene is possibly TRBD2 (7 bases). Germline V lookup: CDR1 ENHRY, CDR2 SYGVKD. CDR3 size: 14 residues. Trimming removed 4 bases from V and 4 bases from J, with 11 bases in between. CDR3 amino acids: CAISGGGSYNEQFF. The CDR3 DNA is TGTGCCATCAGTGGGGGGGGCTCGTACAATGAGCAGTTCTTC.

This clone was seen just once. The CDR3: CASSPIAWGRPYTGELFF. DNA of the CDR3: TGTGCCAGCAGCCCCATAGCTTGGGGGAGGCCCTATACCGGGGAGCTGTTTTTT. The V and J genes are TRBV11-3 and TRBJ2-2, with D perhaps TRBD2 (6 bases). V lost 5 bases and J lost 5, with 24 bases in between. In germline, CDR1 is SGHNT, CDR2 YENEEA. The CDR3 runs 18 residues.

The chain is built from TRBV5-1 and TRBJ1-1, with 7 bases matching TRBD1. Germline V CDR1 and CDR2: SGHRS, YFSETQ. J lost 1 base, V lost 4 bases, and 4 bases had no gene match. The CDR3 spans 14 residues. In DNA, the CDR3 is TGCGCCAGCAGCAAAACAGGGGCGAACACTGAAGCTTTCTTT. This encodes CASSKTGANTEAFF.

The chain combines TRBV15 with TRBJ1-1, with D unresolved. CDR1 and CDR2 (germline): LNHNV, YYDKDF (reference sequence). Deletions cut 1 base from V and 2 bases from J, with 11 bases between. This CDR3 spans 15 amino acids. The CDR3 sequence is CATSRGQHLNTEAFF. The CDR3 nucleotides are TGTGCCACCAGCAGAGGACAACACCTCAACACTGAAGCTTTCTTT.

This chain joins TRBV9 and TRBJ2-2; 8 nucleotides align to TRBD2. The V gene end was trimmed by 3 bases and the J gene end by 4 bases; junction bases not matched to a gene: 2. There are 14 residues in the CDR3. Germline V gives CDR1 SGDLS, CDR2 YYNGEE. The CDR3 sequence is CASSGSGITGELFF. The CDR3 DNA sequence: TGTGCCAGCAGCGGTAGCGGGATCACCGGGGAGCTGTTTTTT.

The chain uses TRBV27 and TRBJ1-1; D unresolved. Per the germline V gene, CDR1 is MNHEY and CDR2 is SMNVEV (reference sequence). V was clipped by 9 bases and J by 4 bases, with 12 bases between them. CDR3 length: 12 amino acids. CDR3 in DNA: TGTGCCAGGAGGAGGAGCGGCACTGAAGCTTTCTTT. This translates into CARRRSGTEAFF.